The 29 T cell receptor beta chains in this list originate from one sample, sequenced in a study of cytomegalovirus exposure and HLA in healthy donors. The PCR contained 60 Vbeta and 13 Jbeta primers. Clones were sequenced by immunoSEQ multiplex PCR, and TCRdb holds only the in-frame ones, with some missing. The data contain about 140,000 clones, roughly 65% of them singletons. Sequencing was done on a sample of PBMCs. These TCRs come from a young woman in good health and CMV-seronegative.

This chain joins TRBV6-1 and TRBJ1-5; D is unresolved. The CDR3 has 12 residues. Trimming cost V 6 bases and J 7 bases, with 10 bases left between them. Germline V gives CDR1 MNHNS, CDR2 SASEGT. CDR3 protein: CASRDWAQPQHF. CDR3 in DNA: TGTGCCAGCAGGGACTGGGCCCAGCCCCAGCATTTT.

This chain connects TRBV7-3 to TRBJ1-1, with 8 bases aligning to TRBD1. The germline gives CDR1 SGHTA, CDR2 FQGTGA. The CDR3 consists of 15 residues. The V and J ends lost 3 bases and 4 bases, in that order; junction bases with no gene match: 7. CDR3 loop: CASSFSGGASTEAFF. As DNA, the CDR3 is TGTGCCAGCAGCTTCTCAGGGGGCGCGAGCACTGAAGCTTTCTTT.

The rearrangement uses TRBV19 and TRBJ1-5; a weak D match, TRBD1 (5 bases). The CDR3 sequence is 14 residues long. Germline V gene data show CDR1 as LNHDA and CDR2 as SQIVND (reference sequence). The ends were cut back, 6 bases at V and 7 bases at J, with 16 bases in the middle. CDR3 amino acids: CASSMAGRRQPQHF. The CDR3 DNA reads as TGTGCCAGTAGCATGGCAGGGAGGCGACAGCCCCAGCATTTT.

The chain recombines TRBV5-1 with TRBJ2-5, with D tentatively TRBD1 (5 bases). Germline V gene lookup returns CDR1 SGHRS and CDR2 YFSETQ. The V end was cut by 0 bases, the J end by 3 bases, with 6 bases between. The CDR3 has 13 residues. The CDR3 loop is CASSLAREETQYF. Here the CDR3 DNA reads TGCGCCAGCAGCTTGGCCAGGGAAGAGACCCAGTACTTC.

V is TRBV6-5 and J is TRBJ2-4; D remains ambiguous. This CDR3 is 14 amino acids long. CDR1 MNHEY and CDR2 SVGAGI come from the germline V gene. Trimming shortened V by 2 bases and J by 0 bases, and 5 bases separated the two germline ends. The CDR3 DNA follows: TGTGCCAGCAGTTACGGCAGAGCCAAAAACATTCAGTACTTC. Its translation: CASSYGRAKNIQYF.

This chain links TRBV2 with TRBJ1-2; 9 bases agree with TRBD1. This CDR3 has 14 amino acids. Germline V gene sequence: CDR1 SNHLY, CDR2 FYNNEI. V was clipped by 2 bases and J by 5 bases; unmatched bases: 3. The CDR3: CASSESTGGYGYTF. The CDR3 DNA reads TGTGCCAGCAGTGAATCGACAGGGGGTTATGGCTACACCTTC.

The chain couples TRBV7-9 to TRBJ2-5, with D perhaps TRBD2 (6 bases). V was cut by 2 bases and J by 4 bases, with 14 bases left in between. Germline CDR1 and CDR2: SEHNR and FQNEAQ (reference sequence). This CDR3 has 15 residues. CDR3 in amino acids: CASSLNSGEGETQYF. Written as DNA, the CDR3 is TGTGCCAGCAGCTTAAACTCGGGAGAGGGAGAGACCCAGTACTTC.

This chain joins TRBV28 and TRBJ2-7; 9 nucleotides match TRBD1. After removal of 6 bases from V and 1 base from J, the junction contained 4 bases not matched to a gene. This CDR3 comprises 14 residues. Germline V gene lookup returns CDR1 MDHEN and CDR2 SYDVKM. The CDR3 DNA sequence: TGTGCCAGCAGCACAGGGGGCCAGTCCTACGAGCAGTACGTC. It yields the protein CASSTGGQSYEQYV.

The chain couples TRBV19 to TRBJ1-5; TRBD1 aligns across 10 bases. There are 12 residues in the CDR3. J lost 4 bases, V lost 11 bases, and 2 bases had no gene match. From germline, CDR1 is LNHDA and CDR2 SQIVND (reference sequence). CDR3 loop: CAGGQGNQPQHF. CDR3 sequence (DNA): TGTGCCGGGGGACAGGGGAATCAGCCCCAGCATTTT.

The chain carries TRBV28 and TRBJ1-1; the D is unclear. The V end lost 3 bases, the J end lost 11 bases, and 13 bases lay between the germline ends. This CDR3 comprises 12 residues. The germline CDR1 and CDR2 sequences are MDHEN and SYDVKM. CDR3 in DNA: TGTGCCAGCAGTTTGGAGGGCGGGAAGGCTTTCTTT. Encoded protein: CASSLEGGKAFF.

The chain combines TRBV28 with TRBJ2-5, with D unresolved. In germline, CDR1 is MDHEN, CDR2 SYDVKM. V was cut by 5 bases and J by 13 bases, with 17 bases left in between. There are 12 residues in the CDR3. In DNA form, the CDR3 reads TGTGCCAGCAGTCTAGTCCTTGGTCCCCGGTACTTC. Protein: CASSLVLGPRYF.

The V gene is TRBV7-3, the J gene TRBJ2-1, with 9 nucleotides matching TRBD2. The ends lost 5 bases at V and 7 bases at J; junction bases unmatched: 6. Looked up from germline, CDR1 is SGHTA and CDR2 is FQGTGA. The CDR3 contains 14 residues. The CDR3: CASSAGGPGNEQFF. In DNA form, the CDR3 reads TGTGCCAGCAGCGCGGGGGGGCCCGGGAATGAGCAGTTCTTC.

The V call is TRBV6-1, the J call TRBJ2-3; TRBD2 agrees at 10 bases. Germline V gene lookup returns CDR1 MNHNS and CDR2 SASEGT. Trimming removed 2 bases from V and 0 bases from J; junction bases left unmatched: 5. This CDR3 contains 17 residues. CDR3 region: CASSEPSGGPSTDTQYF. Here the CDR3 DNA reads TGTGCCAGCAGTGAACCTAGCGGGGGCCCGAGCACAGATACGCAGTATTTT.

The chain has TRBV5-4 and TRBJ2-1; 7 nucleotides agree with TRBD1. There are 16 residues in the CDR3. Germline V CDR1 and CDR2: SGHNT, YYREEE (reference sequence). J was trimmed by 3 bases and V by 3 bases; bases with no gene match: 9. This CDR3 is CASSSLTGAYYNEQFF. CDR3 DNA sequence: TGTGCCAGCAGCTCGCTAACAGGGGCCTACTACAATGAGCAGTTCTTC.

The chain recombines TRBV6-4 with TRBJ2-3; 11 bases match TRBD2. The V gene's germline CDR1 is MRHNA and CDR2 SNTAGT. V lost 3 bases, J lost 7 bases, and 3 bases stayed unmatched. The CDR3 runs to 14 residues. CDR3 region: CASSDSGGAHTQYF. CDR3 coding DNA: TGTGCCAGCAGTGATAGCGGGGGGGCTCATACGCAGTATTTT.

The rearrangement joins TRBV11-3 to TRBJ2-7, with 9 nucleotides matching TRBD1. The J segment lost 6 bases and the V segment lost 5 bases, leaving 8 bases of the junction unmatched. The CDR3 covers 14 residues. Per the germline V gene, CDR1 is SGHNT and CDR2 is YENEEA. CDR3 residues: CASSIRTGALEQYF. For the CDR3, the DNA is TGTGCCAGCAGCATACGGACAGGGGCCCTCGAGCAGTACTTC. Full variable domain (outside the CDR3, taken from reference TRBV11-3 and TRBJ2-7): EAGVVQSPRYKIIEKKQPVAFWCNPISGHNTLYWYLQNLGQGPELLIRYENEEAVDDSQLPKDRFSAERLKGVDSTLKIQPAELGDSAVYLCASSIRTGALEQYFGPGTRLTVT.

The CDR3 is CASSEARGGAVDTQYF. In DNA form, the CDR3 reads TGTGCCAGCAGTGAAGCAAGGGGGGGGGCGGTAGATACGCAGTATTTT. The chain is built from TRBV6-1 and TRBJ2-3; D is perhaps TRBD2 (7 bases). Between the trimmed V and J ends, which lost 0 bases and 5 bases, there was a span of 15 bases. Looked up from germline, CDR1 is MNHNS and CDR2 is SASEGT. The CDR3 is 16 amino acids.

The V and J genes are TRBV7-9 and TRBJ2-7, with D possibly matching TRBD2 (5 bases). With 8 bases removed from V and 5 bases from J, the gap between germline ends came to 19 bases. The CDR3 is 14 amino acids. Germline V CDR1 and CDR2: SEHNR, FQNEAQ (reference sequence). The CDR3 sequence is CASALLGLGNEQYF. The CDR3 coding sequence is TGTGCCAGCGCCTTACTAGGTTTGGGAAACGAGCAGTACTTC. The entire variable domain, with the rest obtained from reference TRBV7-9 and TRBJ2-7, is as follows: DTGVSQNPRHKITKRGQNVTFRCDPISEHNRLYWYRQTLGQGPEFLTYFQNEAQLEKSRLLSDRFSAERPKGSFSTLEIQRTEQGDSAMYLCASALLGLGNEQYFGPGTRLTVT.

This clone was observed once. The CDR3 DNA follows: TGTGCCAGCAGTATCGGGGTAGTCCAGCCCCAGCATTTT. Protein sequence: CASSIGVVQPQHF. The genes are TRBV28 and TRBJ1-5; D uncertain. Germline V CDR1 and CDR2: MDHEN, SYDVKM. The V gene lost 5 bases and the J gene lost 7 bases, with 12 bases spanning the gap. The CDR3 is 13 residues long.

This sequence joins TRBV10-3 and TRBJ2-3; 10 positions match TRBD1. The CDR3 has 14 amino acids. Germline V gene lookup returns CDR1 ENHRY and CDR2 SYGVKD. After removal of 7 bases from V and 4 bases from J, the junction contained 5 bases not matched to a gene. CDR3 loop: CAIKGQGGSDTQYF. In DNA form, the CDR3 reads TGTGCCATCAAAGGACAGGGGGGCTCAGATACGCAGTATTTT.

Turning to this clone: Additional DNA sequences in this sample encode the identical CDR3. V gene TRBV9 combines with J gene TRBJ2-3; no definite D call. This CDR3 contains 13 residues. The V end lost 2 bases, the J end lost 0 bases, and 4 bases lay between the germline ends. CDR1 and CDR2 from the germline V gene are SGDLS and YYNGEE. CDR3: CASSVRSTDTQYF. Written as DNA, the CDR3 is TGTGCCAGCAGCGTTAGAAGCACAGATACGCAGTATTTT.

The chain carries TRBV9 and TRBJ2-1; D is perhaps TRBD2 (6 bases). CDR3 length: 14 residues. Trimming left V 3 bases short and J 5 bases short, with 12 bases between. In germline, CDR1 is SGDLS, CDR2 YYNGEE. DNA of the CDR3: TGTGCCAGCAGCGCGGGACTTCAGAACAATGAGCAGTTCTTC. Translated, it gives CASSAGLQNNEQFF. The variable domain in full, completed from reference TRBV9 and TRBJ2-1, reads DSGVTQTPKHLITATGQRVTLRCSPRSGDLSVYWYQQSLDQGLQFLIQYYNGEERAKGNILERFSAQQFPDLHSELNLSSLELGDSALYFCASSAGLQNNEQFFGPGTRLTVL.

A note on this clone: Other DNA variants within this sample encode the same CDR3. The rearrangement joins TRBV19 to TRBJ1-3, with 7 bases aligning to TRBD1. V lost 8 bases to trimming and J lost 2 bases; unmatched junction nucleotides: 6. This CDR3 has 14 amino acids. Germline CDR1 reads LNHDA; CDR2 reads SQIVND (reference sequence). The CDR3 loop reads CASSKGGTGNTIYF. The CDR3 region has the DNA TGTGCCAGTTCCAAAGGGGGCACTGGAAACACCATATATTTT.

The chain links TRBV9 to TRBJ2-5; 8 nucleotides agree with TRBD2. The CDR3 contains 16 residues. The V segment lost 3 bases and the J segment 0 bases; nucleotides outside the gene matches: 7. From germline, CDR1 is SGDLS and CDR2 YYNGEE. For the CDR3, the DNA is TGTGCCAGCAGCGCCTTACTAGCGGAGAACCAAGAGACCCAGTACTTC. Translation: CASSALLAENQETQYF. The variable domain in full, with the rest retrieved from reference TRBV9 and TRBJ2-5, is DSGVTQTPKHLITATGQRVTLRCSPRSGDLSVYWYQQSLDQGLQFLIQYYNGEERAKGNILERFSAQQFPDLHSELNLSSLELGDSALYFCASSALLAENQETQYFGPGTRLLVL.

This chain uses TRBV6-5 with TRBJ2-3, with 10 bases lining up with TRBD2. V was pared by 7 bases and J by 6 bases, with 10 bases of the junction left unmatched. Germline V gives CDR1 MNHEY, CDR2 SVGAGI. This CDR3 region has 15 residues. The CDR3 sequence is CASKASGGVSDTQYF. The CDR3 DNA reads TGTGCCAGCAAAGCGAGCGGGGGGGTCTCGGATACGCAGTATTTT.

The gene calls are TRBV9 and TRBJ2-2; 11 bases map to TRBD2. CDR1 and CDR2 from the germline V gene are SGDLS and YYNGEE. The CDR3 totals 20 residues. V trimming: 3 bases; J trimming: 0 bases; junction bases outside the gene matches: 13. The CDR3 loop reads CASSAHPGLAVLTNTGELFF. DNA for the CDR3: TGTGCCAGCAGCGCCCATCCGGGACTAGCGGTACTCACGAACACCGGGGAGCTGTTTTTT.

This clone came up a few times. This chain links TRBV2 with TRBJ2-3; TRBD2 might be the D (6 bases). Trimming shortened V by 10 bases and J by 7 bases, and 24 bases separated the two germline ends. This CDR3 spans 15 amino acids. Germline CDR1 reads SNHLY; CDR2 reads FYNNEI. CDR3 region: CATKPPAGSHYTQYF. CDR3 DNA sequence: TGTGCCACCAAACCCCCGGCGGGGAGCCACTATACGCAGTATTTT.

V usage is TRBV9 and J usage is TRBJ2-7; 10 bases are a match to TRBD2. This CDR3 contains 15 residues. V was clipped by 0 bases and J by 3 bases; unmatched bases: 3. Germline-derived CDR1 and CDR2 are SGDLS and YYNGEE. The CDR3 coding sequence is TGTGCCAGCAGCGTAGATCCTAGCGGGAGCTACGAGCAGTACTTC. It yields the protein CASSVDPSGSYEQYF.

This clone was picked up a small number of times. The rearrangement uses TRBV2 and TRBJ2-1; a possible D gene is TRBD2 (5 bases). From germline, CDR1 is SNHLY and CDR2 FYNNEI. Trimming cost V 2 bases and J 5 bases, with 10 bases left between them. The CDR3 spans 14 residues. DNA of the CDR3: TGTGCCAGCAGTGAAATGAGCGGAAACAATGAGCAGTTCTTC. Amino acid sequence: CASSEMSGNNEQFF.